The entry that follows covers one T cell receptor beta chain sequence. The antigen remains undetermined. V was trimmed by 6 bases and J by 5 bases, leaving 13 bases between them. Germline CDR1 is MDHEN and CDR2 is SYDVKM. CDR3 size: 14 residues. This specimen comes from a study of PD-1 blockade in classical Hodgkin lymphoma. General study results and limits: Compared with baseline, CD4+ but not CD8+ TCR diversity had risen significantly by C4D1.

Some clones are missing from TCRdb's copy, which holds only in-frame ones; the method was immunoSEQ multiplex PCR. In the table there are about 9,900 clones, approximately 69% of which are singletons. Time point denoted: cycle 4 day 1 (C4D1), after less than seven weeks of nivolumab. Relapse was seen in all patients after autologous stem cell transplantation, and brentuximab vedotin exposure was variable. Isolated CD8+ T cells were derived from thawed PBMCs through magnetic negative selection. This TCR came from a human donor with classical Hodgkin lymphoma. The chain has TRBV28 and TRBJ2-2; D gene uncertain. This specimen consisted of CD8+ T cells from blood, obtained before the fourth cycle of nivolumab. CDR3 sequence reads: CASRTARKTGELFF. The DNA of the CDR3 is TGTGCCAGCAGAACGGCCCGAAAGACCGGGGAGCTGTTTTTT.